This note documents a single T cell receptor beta chain sequence. It has no known antigen specificity. Its ends do not fully match the called genes, so a read error is possible. The germline V gene sets CDR1 to SNHLY and CDR2 to FYNNEI. The CDR3 contains 11 residues, cysteine and phenylalanine counted. The retained sequence is limited to the CDR3, 33 bases, with the frame set at the first base. The cohort comprised 670 or so healthy bone marrow donors. Cohort members were all nominally healthy when sampled, although unrecorded immune exposures were likely present. The donor was CMV seropositive and was included in the group of 250 to 350 seropositive cohort members. A peripheral blood sample was provided by each donor, and peripheral blood mononuclear cells were used for TCR beta sequencing. The Qiagen DNeasy Blood Extraction Kit was used to extract genomic DNA from the blood cell samples. The data are from a study of cytomegalovirus exposure and HLA in healthy donors (dated by TCRdb to the late 2010s). The study in broad terms: An earlier analysis of several hundred of the donors reported 276 Gb of sequence data and 95 million to 120 million unique TCR beta sequences obtained from around 180 million T cells. About 310 gigabases of sequencing data and some 85 million unique TCR sequences were included in an early release covering 550 to 650 HLA-typed donors. Of the 300 to 450 genotyped donors, approximately 81% were placed in the genetic ancestry cluster associated with self-reported Caucasian donors. The aim of the study was to test whether cataloging public T cell receptors could identify signatures of past pathogen exposure. The study used immunosequencing to profile the T cell repertoires of more than 650 subjects and linked those repertoires to cytomegalovirus serostatus. Besides the first cohort of hundreds of subjects, a separate validation cohort made up of 90 to 150 different subjects was used. To predict cytomegalovirus infection status, the study combined high-throughput TCR immunosequencing, statistical association of individual TCRs with disease status, and machine learning. A later analysis re-analyzed previously published TCR beta repertoires from roughly 630 donors and added high-resolution HLA genotyping to study TCR occurrence patterns. Rather than drawing on any new phenotypic data, the later analysis identified candidate immune exposures from TCR beta sequences and the way those sequences occurred across donors. An earlier analysis of several hundred of the donors applied high-throughput TCR beta sequencing to assess whether each TCR beta V gene segment acted as functional or pseudogenic. Donor age, sex, ethnicity and CMV serostatus were compiled alongside the repertoire data. In a later genetic analysis, genome-wide SNP genotypes for about three fifths of the roughly 670 donors were used, and that subset was treated as a discovery cohort. All discovery cohort repertoires had been generated using a single sequencing platform. Class I and class II HLA loci were covered by the typing at four-digit resolution. The number of typed donors differed by locus: about 620-640 for A, B, C, DRB1 and DQB1; 500 to 550 for DQA1; approximately 610 for DPA1; and some 470 for DPB1. Roughly 5 DR-DQ haplotypes were handled as single units for association and clustering because linkage in the cohort was strong. On average, around 240,000 unique TCR beta nucleotide sequences were sequenced per donor among several hundred genotyped donors of the cohort, with 15% to 20% of those sequences being non-productive. Points the paper makes about the study in general: Specific HLA alleles were associated with about 17,000 TCR beta sequences at a false discovery rate of 0.05 in a later analysis. An earlier analysis of 587 of the donors showed that most TCR beta V segments appeared in productive rearrangements either about 87% or about 30% of the time, which broadly matched IMGT annotations. A later analysis found that TCR association rates varied across HLA loci, with DRB1 alleles showing the most associated TCRs and HLA-C alleles the fewest. An association between a missense DCLRE1C variant and V-gene and J-gene trimming of TCR beta chains was found in a later genetic analysis and replicated in an independent cohort. Because counts were too low, about 18 rarely observed V segments, including chromosome 9 orphons, were excluded from the earlier analysis of some 590 of the donors. According to the authors, the approach could potentially be generalized to other disease states and immunological phenotypes. Across donors, most TCR sequences were observed very rarely, whereas some public TCRs were present in many individuals. According to a later analysis, most CMV-associated TCR beta chains appeared to be HLA-restricted, and the HLA associations seemed to be driven largely by CMV exposure. Linkage disequilibrium might explain the correlated functional status among segregating V segments, but an unknown experimental factor could not be ruled out. Immune exposure information for the cohort was limited to CMV serostatus. This cohort had only TCR beta chains sequenced, and the lack of alpha or paired-chain data limited which features could be detected. Some IMGT-functional V segments, including TRBV6-2 and TRBV6-3, could not be distinguished by the 87-base-pair reads and were therefore excluded. The study gave a list of some 150 TCR beta chains associated with cytomegalovirus. Several of the top co-occurrence clusters appeared to be linked to parvovirus B19, influenza, CMV and Epstein-Barr virus, according to a later analysis. The presence/absence analyses assumed that sequencing depth was roughly uniform across donors, and that assumption may not be true. Strong co-occurrence of HLA alleles, especially DR and DQ, made assigning TCR associations to individual alleles difficult. Because some donors lacked HLA typing at each locus, the association tests relied only on the typed subset. A later genetic analysis reported fewer N-insertions in productive TCRs among donors in an Asian-associated ancestry cluster than the roughly 700-donor mean. Compared with equally common non-associated chains, HLA-associated TCR beta chains in a later analysis were more clonally expanded and had lower generation probabilities. A group of highly shared sequence variants was considered likely to be a technical artifact of the sequencing pipeline. A further reported finding was that TCR beta sequences accurately predicted the HLA-A and HLA-B alleles for most subjects in the first cohort. The classifier was reported to diagnose cytomegalovirus status with high specificity and sensitivity in both the original and validation cohorts. In vitro tests confirmed that a few of the cytomegalovirus-associated TCR beta chains recognize cytomegalovirus antigens.

Libraries were constructed by the immunoSEQ multiplex PCR assay. For the multiplex PCR, a mixture combining 60 forward primers for TCR Vbeta segments and 13 reverse primers for TCR Jbeta segments was used. The CDR3 region of rearranged TCR beta genes was amplified from genomic DNA with a multiplex PCR assay. The amplified TCR beta libraries were sequenced on the Illumina HiSeq System as 87-base-pair reads. On the study's bioinformatics: In a later analysis, tens of millions of unique TCR beta chains were counted across the 690 or so repertoires, and approximately 9.9 million of these chains were shared by at least two donors. Raw reads were error-corrected and collapsed into unique sequences by a nearest-neighbor algorithm in which closely related sequences were merged to remove PCR and sequencing errors. CDR3 sequences were aligned to IMGT reference sequences to assign V, D and J gene segments. Each retained sequence needed at least a six-nucleotide match to both a V gene segment and a J gene segment. A rearrangement was called productive if the CDR3 had no stop codons and remained in frame with V and J, and every other rearrangement was called non-productive. Following IMGT convention, CDR3 was defined as the stretch from the second conserved V-encoded cysteine to the conserved J-encoded phenylalanine. The earlier analysis of about 610 of the donors excluded any sequence lacking an unambiguous match to a single V gene segment. An earlier analysis of some 500 of the donors classified V segments as functional when productive rearrangements were above 56.7% and as segregating when the standard deviation between donors was above 5%. A statistical classification framework was developed to diagnose cytomegalovirus status using the catalog of TCR beta chain sequences. In a later analysis, TCR nucleotide sequences were compared against IMGT/GENE-DB human TR gene sequences so that V and J genes could be assigned. A later analysis assigned CDR3 sequences and most-parsimonious VDJ recombination scenarios with the TCRdist pipeline. In a later analysis, every TCR beta chain was defined by the combination of its CDR3 amino acid sequence and its V-gene family, and reads without a unique V-gene family were dropped. As a way to deal with suspected cross-contamination and a sequencing artifact, a later analysis dropped roughly 600 nucleotide sequences that were highly shared and had low generation probability. A later analysis calculated a clonal expansion index for each public chain from normalized within-repertoire ranks of inferred template counts. In a later analysis, generation probabilities were computed with a VDJ recombination model fitted to out-of-frame rearrangements, and the resulting probabilities were checked against IGoR. In a later analysis, hypergeometric tests were used to score TCR-TCR, TCR-HLA and TCR-CMV co-occurrence, with a repertoire-size bias correction applied to TCR pairs. False discovery rates were estimated in a later analysis by permuting HLA or CMV assignments 20 times. In a later analysis, co-occurring TCRs were grouped with DBSCAN, and TCRdist sequence similarity was added when clustering was performed within HLA-allele-positive subsets. Co-occurrence clustering excluded repertoires with fewer than 30,000 or more than 120,000 public chains, plus five with anomalous nucleotide sharing. TCRdb obtained this table from immuneACCESS and retained in-frame rearrangements with V and J assigned. These tables miss some clones; where compared with another copy, unresolved V genes account for less than half of the shortfall, and the remainder is unexplained. For V, J and clone size, that table is used; D and trimming come from the DNA. The sample records around 130,000 clones, 75% to 90% of which are singletons. The ten largest clones represent less than 7% of the sample.

Sequenced input: PBMCs. The clonotype comes from a woman aged 25 to 39 in good health and CMV-seropositive. The rearrangement combines TRBV2 with TRBJ2-1; 11 of the junction bases match TRBD2. The CDR3 amino acid sequence is: CASSPPGLAVF. The bases read TGTGCCAGCAGTCCCCCGGGACTAGCGGTCTTC.